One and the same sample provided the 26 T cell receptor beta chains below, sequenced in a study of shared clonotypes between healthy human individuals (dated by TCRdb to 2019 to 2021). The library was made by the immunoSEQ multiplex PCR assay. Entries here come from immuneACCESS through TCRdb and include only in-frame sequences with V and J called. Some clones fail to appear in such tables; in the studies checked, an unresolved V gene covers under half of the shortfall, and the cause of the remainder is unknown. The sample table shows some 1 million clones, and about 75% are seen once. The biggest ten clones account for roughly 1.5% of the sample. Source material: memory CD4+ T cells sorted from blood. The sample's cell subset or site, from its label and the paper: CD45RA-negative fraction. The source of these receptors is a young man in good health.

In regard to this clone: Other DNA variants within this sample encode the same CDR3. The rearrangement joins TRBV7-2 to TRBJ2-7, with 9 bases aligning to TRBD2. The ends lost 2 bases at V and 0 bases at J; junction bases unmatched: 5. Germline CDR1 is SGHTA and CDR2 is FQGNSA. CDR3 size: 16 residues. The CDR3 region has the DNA TGTGCCAGCAGCTTAAGAGCGGGAGGTAGCTCCTACGAGCAGTACTTC. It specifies CASSLRAGGSSYEQYF.

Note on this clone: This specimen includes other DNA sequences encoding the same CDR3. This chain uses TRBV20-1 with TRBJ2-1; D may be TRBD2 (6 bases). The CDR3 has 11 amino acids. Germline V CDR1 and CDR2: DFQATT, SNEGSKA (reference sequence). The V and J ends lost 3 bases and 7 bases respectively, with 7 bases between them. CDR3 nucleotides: TGCAGTGCTAGGGAGGGAAATGAGCAGTTCTTC. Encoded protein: CSAREGNEQFF.

The CDR3 sequence: CASSQAPPGTDTNIQYF. CDR3 nucleotide sequence: TGCGCCAGCAGCCAAGCGCCCCCGGGGACAGACACAAACATTCAGTACTTC. This chain joins TRBV4-3 and TRBJ2-4, with 7 bases aligning to TRBD1. The CDR3 sequence is 17 residues long. The V segment lost 1 base and the J segment 6 bases; nucleotides outside the gene matches: 12. CDR1 and CDR2 (germline): LGHNA, YSLEER.

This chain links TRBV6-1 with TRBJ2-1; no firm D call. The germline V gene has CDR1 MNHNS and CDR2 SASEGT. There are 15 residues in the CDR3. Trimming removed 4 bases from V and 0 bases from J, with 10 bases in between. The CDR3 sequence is CASSVGGSSYNEQFF. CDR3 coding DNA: TGTGCCAGCAGTGTTGGCGGTAGCTCCTACAATGAGCAGTTCTTC.

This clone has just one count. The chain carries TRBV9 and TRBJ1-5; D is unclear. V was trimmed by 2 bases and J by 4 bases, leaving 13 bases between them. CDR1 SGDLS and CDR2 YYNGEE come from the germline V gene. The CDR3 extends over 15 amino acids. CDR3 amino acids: CASSVGNGENQPQHF. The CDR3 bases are TGTGCCAGCAGCGTTGGTAACGGGGAGAATCAGCCCCAGCATTTT.

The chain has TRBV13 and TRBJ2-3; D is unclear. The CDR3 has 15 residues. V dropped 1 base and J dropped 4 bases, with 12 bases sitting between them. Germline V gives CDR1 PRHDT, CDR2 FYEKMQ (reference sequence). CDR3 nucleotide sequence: TGTGCCAGCAGCTTAGAGGGCTTGTCACCAGATACGCAGTATTTT. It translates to CASSLEGLSPDTQYF.

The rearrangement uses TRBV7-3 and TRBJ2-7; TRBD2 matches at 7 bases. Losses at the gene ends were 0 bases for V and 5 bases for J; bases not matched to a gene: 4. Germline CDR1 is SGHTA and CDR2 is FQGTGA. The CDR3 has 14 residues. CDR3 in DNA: TGTGCCAGCAGCTTAACCCCTAGCGGAGACGAGCAGTACTTC. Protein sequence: CASSLTPSGDEQYF. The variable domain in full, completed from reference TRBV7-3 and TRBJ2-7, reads GAGVSQTPSNKVTEKGKYVELRCDPISGHTALYWYRQSLGQGPEFLIYFQGTGAADDSGLPNDRFFAVRPEGSVSTLKIQRTERGDSAVYLCASSLTPSGDEQYFGPGTRLTVT.

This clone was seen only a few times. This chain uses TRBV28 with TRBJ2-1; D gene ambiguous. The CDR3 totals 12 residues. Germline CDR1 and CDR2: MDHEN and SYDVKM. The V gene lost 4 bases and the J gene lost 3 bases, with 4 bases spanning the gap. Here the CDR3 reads CASSSFYNEQFF. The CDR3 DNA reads TGTGCCAGCAGTTCCTTCTACAATGAGCAGTTCTTC.

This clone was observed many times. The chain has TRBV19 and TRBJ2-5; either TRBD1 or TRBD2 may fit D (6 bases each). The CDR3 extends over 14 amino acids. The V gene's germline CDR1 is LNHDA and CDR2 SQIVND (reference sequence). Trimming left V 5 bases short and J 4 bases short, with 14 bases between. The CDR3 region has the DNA TGTGCCAGTAGTGCCGGGGGCGGAGGAGAGACCCAGTACTTC. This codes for CASSAGGGGETQYF.

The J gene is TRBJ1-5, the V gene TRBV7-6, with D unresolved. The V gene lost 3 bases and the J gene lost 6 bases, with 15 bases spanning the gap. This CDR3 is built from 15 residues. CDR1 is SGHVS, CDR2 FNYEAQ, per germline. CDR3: CASSLALGLGQPQHF. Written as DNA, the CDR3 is TGTGCCAGCAGCTTGGCTTTAGGGCTCGGTCAGCCCCAGCATTTT.

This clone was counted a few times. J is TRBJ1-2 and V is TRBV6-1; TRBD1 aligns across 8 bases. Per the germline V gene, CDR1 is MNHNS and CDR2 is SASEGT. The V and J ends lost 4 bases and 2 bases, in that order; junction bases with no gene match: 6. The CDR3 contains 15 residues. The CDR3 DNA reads TGTGCCAGCAGTGTTGAGCGGACAGGGAACTATGGCTACACCTTC. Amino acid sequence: CASSVERTGNYGYTF.

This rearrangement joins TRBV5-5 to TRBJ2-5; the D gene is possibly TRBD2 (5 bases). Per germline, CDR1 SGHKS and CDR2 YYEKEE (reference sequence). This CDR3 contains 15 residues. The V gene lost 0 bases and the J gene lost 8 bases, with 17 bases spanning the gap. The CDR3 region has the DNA TGTGCCAGCAGCTTGGAGACTGCCGGGCGGGCAACCCAGTACTTC. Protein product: CASSLETAGRATQYF.

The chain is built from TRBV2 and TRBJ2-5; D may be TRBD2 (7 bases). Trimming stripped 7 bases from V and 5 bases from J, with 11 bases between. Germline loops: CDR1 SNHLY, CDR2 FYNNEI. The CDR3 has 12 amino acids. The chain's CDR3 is CASKGEGETQYF. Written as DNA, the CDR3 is TGTGCCAGCAAGGGGGAGGGTGAGACCCAGTACTTC.

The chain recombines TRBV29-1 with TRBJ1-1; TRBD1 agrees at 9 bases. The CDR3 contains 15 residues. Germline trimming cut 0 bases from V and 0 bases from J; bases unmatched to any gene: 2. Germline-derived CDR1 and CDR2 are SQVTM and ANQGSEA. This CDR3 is CSVEDDRGMNTEAFF. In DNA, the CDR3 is TGCAGCGTTGAAGATGACAGGGGGATGAACACTGAAGCTTTCTTT.

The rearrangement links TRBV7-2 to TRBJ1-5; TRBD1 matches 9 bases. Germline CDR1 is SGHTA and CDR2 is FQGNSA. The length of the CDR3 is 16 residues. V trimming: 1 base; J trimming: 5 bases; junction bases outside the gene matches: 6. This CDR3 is CASSLGAGTGYQPQHF. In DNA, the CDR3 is TGTGCCAGCAGCTTAGGGGCCGGGACAGGGTATCAGCCCCAGCATTTT.

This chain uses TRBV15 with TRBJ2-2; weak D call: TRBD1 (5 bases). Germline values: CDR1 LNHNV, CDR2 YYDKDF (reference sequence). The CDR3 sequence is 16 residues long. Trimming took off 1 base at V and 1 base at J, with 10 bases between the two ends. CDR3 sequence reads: CATSRGAGLNTGELFF. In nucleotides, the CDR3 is TGTGCCACCAGCAGAGGGGCAGGGTTGAACACCGGGGAGCTGTTTTTT.

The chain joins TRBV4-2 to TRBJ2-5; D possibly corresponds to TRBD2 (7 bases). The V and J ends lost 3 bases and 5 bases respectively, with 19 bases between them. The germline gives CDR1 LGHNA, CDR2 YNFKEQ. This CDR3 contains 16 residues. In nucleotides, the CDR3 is TGTGCCAGCAGCCACCGGCAAGGGGGGGCCGCGGAGACCCAGTACTTC. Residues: CASSHRQGGAAETQYF.

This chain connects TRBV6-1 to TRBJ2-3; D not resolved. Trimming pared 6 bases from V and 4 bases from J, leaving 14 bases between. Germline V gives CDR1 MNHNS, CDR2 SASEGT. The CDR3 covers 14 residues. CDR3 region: CASRVGAVPDTQYF. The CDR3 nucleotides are TGTGCCAGCAGAGTGGGTGCAGTTCCAGATACGCAGTATTTT.

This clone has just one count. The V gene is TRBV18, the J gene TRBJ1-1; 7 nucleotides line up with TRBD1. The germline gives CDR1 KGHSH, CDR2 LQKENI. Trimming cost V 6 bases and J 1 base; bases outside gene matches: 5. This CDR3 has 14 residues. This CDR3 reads CASSWTGANTEAFF. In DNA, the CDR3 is TGTGCCAGCTCTTGGACAGGCGCGAACACTGAAGCTTTCTTT.

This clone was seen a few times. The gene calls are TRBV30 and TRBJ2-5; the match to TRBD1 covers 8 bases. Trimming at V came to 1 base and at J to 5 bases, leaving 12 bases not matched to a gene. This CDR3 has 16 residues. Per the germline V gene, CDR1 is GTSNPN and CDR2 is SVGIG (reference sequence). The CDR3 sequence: CAWSAIYGQGLETQYF. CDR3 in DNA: TGTGCCTGGAGTGCGATCTATGGACAGGGCCTGGAGACCCAGTACTTC.

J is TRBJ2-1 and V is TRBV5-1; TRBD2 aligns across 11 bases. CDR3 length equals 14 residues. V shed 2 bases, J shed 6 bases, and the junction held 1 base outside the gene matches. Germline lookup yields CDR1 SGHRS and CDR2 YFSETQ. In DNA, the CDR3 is TGCGCCAGCAGCTTCACTAGCGGGAGCAATGAGCAGTTCTTC. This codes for CASSFTSGSNEQFF.

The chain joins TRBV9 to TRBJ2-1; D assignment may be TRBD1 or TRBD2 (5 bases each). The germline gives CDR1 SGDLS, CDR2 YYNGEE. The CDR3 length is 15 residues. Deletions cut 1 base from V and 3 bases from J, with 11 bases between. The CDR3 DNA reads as TGTGCCAGCAGCGTATTGGGGGACCTCTACAATGAGCAGTTCTTC. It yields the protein CASSVLGDLYNEQFF.

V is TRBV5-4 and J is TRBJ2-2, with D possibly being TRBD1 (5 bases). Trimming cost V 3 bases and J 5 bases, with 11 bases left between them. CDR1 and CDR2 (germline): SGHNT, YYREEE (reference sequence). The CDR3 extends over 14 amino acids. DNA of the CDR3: TGTGCCAGCAGCTCTCAGGGTCGTACCGGGGAGCTGTTTTTT. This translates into CASSSQGRTGELFF.

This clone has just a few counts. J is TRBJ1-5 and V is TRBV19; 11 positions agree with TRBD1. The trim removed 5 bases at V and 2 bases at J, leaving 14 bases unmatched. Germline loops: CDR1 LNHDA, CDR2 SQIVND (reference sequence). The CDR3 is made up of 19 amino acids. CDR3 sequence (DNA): TGTGCCAGTAGTCTCTACCGGGACAGGGGGGCTTCTCGCAATCAGCCCCAGCATTTT. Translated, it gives CASSLYRDRGASRNQPQHF.

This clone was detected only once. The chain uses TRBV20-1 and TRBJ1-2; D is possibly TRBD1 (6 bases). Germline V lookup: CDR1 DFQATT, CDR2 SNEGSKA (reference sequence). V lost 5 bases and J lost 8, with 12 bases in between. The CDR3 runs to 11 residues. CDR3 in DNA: TGCAGTGCTCGGGACAAATTCGGCTACACCTTC. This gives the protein CSARDKFGYTF.

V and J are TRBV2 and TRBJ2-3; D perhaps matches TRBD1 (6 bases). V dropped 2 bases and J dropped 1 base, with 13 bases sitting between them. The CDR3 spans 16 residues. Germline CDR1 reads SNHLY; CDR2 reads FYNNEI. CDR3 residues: CASSEQQGGRTDTQYF. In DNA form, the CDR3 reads TGTGCCAGCAGTGAACAACAGGGCGGGCGCACAGATACGCAGTATTTT.